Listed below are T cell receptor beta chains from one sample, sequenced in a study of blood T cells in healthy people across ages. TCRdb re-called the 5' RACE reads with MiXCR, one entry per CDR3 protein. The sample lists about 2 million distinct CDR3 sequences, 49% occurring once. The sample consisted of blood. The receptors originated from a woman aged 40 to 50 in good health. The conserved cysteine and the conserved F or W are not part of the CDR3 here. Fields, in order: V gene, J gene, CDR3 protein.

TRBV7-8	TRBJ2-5	ASSLQRGLGETQY
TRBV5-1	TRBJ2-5	ASSQNLAGTQTQY
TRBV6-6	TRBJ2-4	ATSIQGNIAKNIQY
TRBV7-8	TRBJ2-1	ASSLARTQRGGEQF
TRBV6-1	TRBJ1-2	ASSERRTGGNYGYT
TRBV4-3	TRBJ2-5	ASSQGRGGWQETQY
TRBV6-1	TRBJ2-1	ASSALEENEQF
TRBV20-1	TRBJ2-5	SADVGERGRGTQY
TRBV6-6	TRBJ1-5	ASSYLVGAVNSQPQH
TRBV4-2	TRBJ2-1	ASSQERGVGPTDEQF
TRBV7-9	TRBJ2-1	ASSFSGGGSYNEQF
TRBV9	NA	ASSPYSGWLFEQY
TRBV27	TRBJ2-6	ASSLFRGRDFGANVLT
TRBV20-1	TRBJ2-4	SVTAGSGNIQY
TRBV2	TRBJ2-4	ASSERSQGGGNIQY
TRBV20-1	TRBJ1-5	SARGAASWPQH
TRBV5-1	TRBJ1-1	ASSSNREWDTEAF
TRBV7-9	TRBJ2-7	ASSATGSGEQY
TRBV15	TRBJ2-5	ATISGGGGQETQY
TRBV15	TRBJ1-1	ATGGQLNTEAF
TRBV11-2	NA	ASTPTSYGEQY
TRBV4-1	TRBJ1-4	ASSQEGVVREKLF
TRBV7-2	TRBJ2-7	ASSLVREANEQY
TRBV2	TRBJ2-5	VIEDRGGRLGETQY
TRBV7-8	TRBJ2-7	AGSLGGTSGVSYEQY
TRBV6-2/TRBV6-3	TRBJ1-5	ASSFGQGDQPQH